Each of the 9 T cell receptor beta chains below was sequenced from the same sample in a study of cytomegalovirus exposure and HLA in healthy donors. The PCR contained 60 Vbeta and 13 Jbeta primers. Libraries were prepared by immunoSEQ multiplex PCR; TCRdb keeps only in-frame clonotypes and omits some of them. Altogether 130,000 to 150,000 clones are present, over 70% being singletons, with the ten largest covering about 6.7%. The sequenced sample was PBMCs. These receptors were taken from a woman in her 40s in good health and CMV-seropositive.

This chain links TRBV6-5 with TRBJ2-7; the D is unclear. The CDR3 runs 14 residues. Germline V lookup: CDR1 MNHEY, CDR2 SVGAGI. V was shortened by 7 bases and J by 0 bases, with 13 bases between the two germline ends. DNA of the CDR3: TGTGCCAGCAAAGAACCGACGGGCTCCTACGAGCAGTACTTC. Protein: CASKEPTGSYEQYF.

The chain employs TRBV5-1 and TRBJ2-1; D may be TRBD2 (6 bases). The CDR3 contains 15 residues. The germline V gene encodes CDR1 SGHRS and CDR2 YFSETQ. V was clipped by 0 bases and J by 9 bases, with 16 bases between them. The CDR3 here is CASSLGLTDGSEQFF. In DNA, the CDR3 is TGCGCCAGCAGCTTGGGCCTAACAGACGGGAGTGAGCAGTTCTTC.

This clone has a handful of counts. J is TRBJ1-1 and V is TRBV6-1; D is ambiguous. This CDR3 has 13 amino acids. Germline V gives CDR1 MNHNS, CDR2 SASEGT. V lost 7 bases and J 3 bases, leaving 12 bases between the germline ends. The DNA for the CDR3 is TGTGCCAGCAACCCGGGGATCGACACTGAAGCTTTCTTT. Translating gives CASNPGIDTEAFF.

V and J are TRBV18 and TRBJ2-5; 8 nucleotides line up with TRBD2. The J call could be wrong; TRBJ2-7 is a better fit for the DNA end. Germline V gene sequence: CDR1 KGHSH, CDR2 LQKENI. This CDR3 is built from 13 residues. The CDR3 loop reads CASSPGTSIEQYF. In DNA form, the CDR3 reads TGTGCCAGCTCACCAGGGACTAGTATCGAGCAGTACTTC.

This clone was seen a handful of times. CDR3 protein: CASSSDSGDTGELFF. As DNA, the CDR3 is TGCGCCAGCAGTTCGGACAGTGGAGACACCGGGGAGCTGTTTTTT. V is TRBV5-1 and J is TRBJ2-2; tentatively, D is TRBD1 (6 bases). Germline CDR1 reads SGHRS; CDR2 reads YFSETQ. V gave up 5 bases and J gave up 3 bases, with 14 bases separating them. This CDR3 contains 15 residues.

CDR3 loop: CASSKQGALNEKLFF. The CDR3 DNA reads TGTGCCAGCAGTAAACAGGGGGCCCTTAATGAAAAACTGTTTTTT. The chain joins TRBV6-5 to TRBJ1-4, with 9 bases matching TRBD1. V lost 5 bases to trimming and J lost 4 bases; unmatched junction nucleotides: 5. The CDR3 is 15 amino acids. Germline V gene data show CDR1 as MNHEY and CDR2 as SVGAGI.

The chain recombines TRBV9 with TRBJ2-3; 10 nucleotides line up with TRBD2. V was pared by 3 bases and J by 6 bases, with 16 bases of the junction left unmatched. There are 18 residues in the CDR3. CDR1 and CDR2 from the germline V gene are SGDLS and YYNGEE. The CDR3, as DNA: TGTGCCAGCAGCGCAGAGGGCGGGAGCGGGGGGGCCTTTGATACGCAGTATTTT. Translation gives CASSAEGGSGGAFDTQYF.

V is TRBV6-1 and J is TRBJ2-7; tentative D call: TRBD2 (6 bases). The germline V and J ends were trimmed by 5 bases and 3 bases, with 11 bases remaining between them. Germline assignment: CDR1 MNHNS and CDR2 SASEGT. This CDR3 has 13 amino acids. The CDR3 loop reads CASSQSSVYEQYF. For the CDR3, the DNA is TGTGCCAGCAGTCAGTCTAGCGTCTACGAGCAGTACTTC.

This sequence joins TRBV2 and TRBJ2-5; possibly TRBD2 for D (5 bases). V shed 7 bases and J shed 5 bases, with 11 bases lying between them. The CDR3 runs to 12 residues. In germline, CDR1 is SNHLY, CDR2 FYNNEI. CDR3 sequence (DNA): TGTGCCAGCATTGCGGGCTACGAGACCCAGTACTTC. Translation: CASIAGYETQYF.